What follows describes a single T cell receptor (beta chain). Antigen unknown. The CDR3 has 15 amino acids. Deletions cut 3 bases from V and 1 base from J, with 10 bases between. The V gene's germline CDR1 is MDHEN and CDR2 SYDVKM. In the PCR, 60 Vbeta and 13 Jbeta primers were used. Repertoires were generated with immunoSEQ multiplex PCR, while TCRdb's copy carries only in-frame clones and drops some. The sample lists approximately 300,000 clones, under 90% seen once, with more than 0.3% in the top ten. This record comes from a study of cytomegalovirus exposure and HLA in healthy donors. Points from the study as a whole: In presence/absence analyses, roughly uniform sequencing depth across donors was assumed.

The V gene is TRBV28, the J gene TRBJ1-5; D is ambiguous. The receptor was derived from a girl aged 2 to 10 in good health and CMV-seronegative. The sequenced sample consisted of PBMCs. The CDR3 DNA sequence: TGTGCCAGCAGTTTCATGCGGGGAAGCAATCAGCCCCAGCATTTT. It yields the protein CASSFMRGSNQPQHF. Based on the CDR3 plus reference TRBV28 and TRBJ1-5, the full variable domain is DVKVTQSSRYLVKRTGEKVFLECVQDMDHENMFWYRQDPGLGLRLIYFSYDVKMKEKGDIPEGYSVSREKKERFSLILESASTNQTSMYLCASSFMRGSNQPQHFGDGTRLSIL.